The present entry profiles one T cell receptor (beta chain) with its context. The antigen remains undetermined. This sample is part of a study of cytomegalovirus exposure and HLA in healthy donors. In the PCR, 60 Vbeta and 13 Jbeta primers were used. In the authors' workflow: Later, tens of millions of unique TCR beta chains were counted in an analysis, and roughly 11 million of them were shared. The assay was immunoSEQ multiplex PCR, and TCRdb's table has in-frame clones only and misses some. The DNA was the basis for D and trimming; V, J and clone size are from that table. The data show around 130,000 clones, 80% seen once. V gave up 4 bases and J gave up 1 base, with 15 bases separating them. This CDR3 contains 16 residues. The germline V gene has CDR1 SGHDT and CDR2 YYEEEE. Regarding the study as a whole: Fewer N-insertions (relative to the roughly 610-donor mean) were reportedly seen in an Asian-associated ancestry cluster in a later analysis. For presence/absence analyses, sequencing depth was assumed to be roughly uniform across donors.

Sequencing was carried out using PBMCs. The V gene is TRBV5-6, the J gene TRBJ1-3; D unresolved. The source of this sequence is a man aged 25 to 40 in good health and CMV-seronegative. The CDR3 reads CASSPGSGNSGNTIYF. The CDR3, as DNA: TGTGCCAGCAGCCCGGGCTCGGGGAATTCTGGAAACACCATATATTTT.